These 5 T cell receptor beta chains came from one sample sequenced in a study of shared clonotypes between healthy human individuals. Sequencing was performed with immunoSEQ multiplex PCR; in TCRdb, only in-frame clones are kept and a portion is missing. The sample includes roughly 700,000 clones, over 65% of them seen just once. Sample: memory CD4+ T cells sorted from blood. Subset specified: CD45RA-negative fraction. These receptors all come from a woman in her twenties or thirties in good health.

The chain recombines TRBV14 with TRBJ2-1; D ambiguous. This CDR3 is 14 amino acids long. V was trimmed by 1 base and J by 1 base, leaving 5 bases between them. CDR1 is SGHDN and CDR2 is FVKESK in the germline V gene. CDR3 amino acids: CASSQVVSYNEQFF. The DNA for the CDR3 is TGTGCCAGCAGCCAAGTGGTATCCTACAATGAGCAGTTCTTC.

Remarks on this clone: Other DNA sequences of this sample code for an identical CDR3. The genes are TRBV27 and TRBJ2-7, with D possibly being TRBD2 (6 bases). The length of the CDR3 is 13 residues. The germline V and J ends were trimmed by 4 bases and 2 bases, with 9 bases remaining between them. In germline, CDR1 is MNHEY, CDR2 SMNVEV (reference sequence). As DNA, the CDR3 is TGTGCCAGCAGTTCACGGGAGACCTACGAGCAGTACTTC. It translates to CASSSRETYEQYF.

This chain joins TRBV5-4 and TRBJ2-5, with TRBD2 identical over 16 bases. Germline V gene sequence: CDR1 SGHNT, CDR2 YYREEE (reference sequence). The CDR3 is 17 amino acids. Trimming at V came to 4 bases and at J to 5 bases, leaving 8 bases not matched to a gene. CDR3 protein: CASSEPGLAGGLETQYF. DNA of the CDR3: TGTGCCAGCAGCGAACCGGGACTAGCGGGAGGGCTGGAGACCCAGTACTTC. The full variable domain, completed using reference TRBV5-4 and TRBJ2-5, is ETGVTQSPTHLIKTRGQQVTLRCSSQSGHNTVSWYQQALGQGPQFIFQYYREEENGRGNFPPRFSGLQFPNYSSELNVNALELDDSALYLCASSEPGLAGGLETQYFGPGTRLLVL.

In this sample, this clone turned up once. Written as DNA, the CDR3 is TGTGCCAGCAGTTCCTCCGGGACAGGGATGCTTGGAGCTTTCTTT. Translating it yields CASSSSGTGMLGAFF. The chain uses TRBV28 and TRBJ1-1; TRBD1 matches at 9 bases. Germline loops: CDR1 MDHEN, CDR2 SYDVKM. The CDR3 consists of 15 residues. V lost 4 bases to trimming and J lost 10 bases; unmatched junction nucleotides: 13.

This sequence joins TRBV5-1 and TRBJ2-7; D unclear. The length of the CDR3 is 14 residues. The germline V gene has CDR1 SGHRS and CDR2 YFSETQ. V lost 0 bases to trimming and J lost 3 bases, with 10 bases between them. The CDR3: CASSLDWTVYEQYF. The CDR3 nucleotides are TGCGCCAGCAGCTTGGACTGGACGGTCTACGAGCAGTACTTC. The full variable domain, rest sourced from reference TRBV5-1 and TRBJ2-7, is KAGVTQTPRYLIKTRGQQVTLSCSPISGHRSVSWYQQTPGQGLQFLFEYFSETQRNKGNFPGRFSGRQFSNSRSEMNVSTLELGDSALYLCASSLDWTVYEQYFGPGTRLTVT.